What follows describes a single T cell receptor beta chain. The antigen it binds to is not known. Base quality data are lacking; no much larger clone is found one base away. The sample is drawn from a study of blood T cells in healthy people across ages (dated by TCRdb to about 2015). As for the study more broadly: Template switching captured roughly one uniquely barcoded TCR beta cDNA molecule per two T cells in model experiments. Four age groups were formed from the donors: young (average approximately 15 years), middle-aged (approximately 40), aged (under 70) and long-lived (about 80). Age-related changes in TCR beta repertoire diversity were measured in the study by deep sequencing normalized with unique cDNA molecular identifiers. Two additional independent replicas of 1 million unique cDNA reads from the same blood draw were analyzed for two donors (one aged 18 to 29 and one aged 80 or older). On the study overall, not on this receptor specifically: The CMV infection status of donors was not known, potentially confounding age-related changes in expanded clonotypes. The long-lived group showed more naive CD4+ T cells, fewer expanded clones and increased TCR diversity than the aged group, suggesting age selection. Conclusive comparison of naive and antigen-experienced compartments was prevented by the profiling of bulk unsorted PBMCs. Estimates of total diversity from one million sequenced T cells were regarded as lower bounds and underestimates. Observed TCR beta diversity per million T cells fell roughly linearly with age, and a significant reduction was already apparent by age around 36. Observed TCR beta diversity correlated strongly with the percentage of naive T cells measured by flow cytometry.

V loses 0 bases at its end and J loses 6 bases; junction bases beyond the gene matches: 6. According to the germline V gene, CDR1 reads LGHNA and CDR2 reads YNFKEQ. From the cysteine through the phenylalanine, the CDR3 covers 16 amino acids. CDR3 DNA is the only sequence kept; it has 48 bases, read in frame from the first base. The library relied on 5' RACE. TCRdb lists the instrument as Illumina HiSeq 2500. A second PCR of 7 to 11 cycles was performed with a sample-barcoded 5' primer and a J-beta primer mix. A template-switch 5' adaptor carrying 12 random nucleotides introduced a unique molecular identifier onto each TCR beta cDNA molecule. At least 2.5 million CDR3-containing paired-end reads were obtained from each sample. First-strand cDNA synthesis was performed from all RNA using the Mint cDNA synthesis kit, with priming by a TRBC-specific oligonucleotide. All cDNA was treated with uracil-DNA glycosylase and then went through a first 18-cycle PCR with the universal primers M1SS and BC2_uni_R. The paper's processing steps were these. For normalization, 1 million high-quality reads were randomly selected from each sample, with every read carrying a distinct molecular identifier. Instead of being binned into consensus sequences, reads that shared molecular identifiers were thrown out. MiTCR, run with a Q25 quality threshold and the strictest error-elimination algorithm, handled CDR3 identification, clonotype clustering and error correction. A nonparametric unseen species model using Euler transformation provided a lower-bound estimate of total TCR beta diversity. TCRdb reworked the public reads: Q25 trimming with fastp, MiXCR clone assembly, productive beta chains retained. Records with the same CDR3 protein are collapsed into one entry carrying the most frequent genes and DNA. The V and J calls were determined by TCRdb, not by the authors. This sample has 750,000 to 950,000 distinct CDR3 sequences in its table, and approximately 32% of those were observed once. The ten most abundant clones make up 9.5% to 13% of the sample.

Donors were 39 systemically healthy Caucasian individuals from Russia aged about 6 to 100 years. Roughly 11 milliliters of peripheral blood were drawn from each donor into EDTA-treated Vacutainer tubes. PBMCs were isolated by Ficoll-Paque density-gradient centrifugation, with at least 7 million obtained per sample. Trizol reagent was used to extract total RNA from the PBMCs, yielding at least 6 micrograms per sample. For every donor, an aliquot of PBMCs went through flow cytometry to measure the percentages of naive CD45RAhigh/CD27high T cells. This same sample was also part of a study on T cells of mothers and their children. As that second study puts it: Nine systemically healthy Caucasian individuals, comprising three mothers and their six children, were included as donors. cDNA synthesis used all of the extracted RNA, with roughly 1.5 ug of RNA in each 15 ul reaction. In the second PCR, sample barcodes and 2-4 random nucleotides were introduced via the M1S primer. Each mother yielded over 9 million TCR beta CDR3 reads and each child 3 million to 3.5 million reads. In both related and unrelated pairs, thymic selection shapes the output of TCR recombination in a similar way, with inherited differences having only a minor effect. Normalized repertoire overlap in related mother-child pairs was always slightly higher than in unrelated mother-child pairs, but the difference was never significant. With a sensitivity of about 100 clones per million clonotypes, no persistent microchimeric T cell clones were detected. To look for features that set related mother-child pairs apart from unrelated individuals, the researchers ran deep NGS to compare the TCR beta repertoires of mothers and children. The mean age was about 37 +/- 4 years for the mothers and approximately 11 +/- 4 years for the children. After adapter ligation with NEBNext reagents, the libraries were sequenced on Illumina HiSeq 2000 with 100+100 nt paired-end reads. To avoid cross-contamination, the mother libraries and the child libraries were prepared a month apart and sequenced in separate runs. Each donor had between roughly 500,000 and 2,100,000 distinct TCR beta clonotypes identified. Naive TCR beta clonotypes were estimated from low-frequency clonotypes matched to each donor's FACS-determined naive share, without sorting.

Sequenced sample: blood. The chain was built from TRBV4-2 and TRBJ2-1; TRBD2 matches 9 bases in the middle. The source is a woman in her 40s in good health. For the CDR3, the sequence is CASSQEASGGPNEQFF. In nucleotides, the sequence is TGTGCCAGCAGCCAAGAGGCCAGCGGGGGGCCCAATGAGCAGTTCTTC.